This T cell receptor (beta chain) was observed in a study of metastatic and nonmetastatic thyroid tumors. Looking at the study overall: Across peripheral blood and tumor or nodule tissue samples taken from malignant and benign thyroid patients, the repertoires were compared with one another.

No treatment of any kind had been given to any patient before thyroid surgery. This CDR3 has 15 amino acids. Per germline, CDR1 PRHDT and CDR2 FYEKMQ (reference sequence). Trimming stripped 0 bases from V and 1 base from J, with 7 bases between. Original methodology: Clinicopathological groups differed in CDR3, with these differences serving to build a distant-metastasis classifier for papillary thyroid cancer. TCRdb re-called the PCR reads through MiXCR. The V and J calls reflect TCRdb's pipeline rather than the authors' work. The sample contains some 39,000 clones, around 17% of which appear only once.

This clonotype was obtained from a female donor with papillary thyroid cancer or a benign thyroid nodule (not recorded which). Some clones in this sample may be carry-over from other donors' samples. The V gene is TRBV13, the J gene TRBJ1-5; maybe TRBD1 (6 bases). The sequencing sample was made of blood. The CDR3 loop reads CASSLGQGSNQPQHF. The CDR3 coding sequence is TGTGCCAGCAGCTTAGGCCAGGGGAGCAATCAGCCCCAGCATTTT.